Following are 21 T cell receptor beta chains from one sample sequenced in a study of cytomegalovirus exposure and HLA in healthy donors. The PCR used 60 Vbeta and 13 Jbeta primers. The data were produced by immunoSEQ multiplex PCR, yet TCRdb's version contains in-frame clones alone and is incomplete. The sample lists approximately 140,000 clones; 79% were seen once. Sequenced input: PBMCs. These receptors all come from a woman aged 40 to 55 in good health and CMV-seropositive.

This clone was observed a handful of times. The chain couples TRBV2 to TRBJ1-3; D possibly corresponds to TRBD1 (5 bases). Between the trimmed V and J ends, which lost 6 bases and 0 bases, there was a span of 18 bases. The CDR3 has 17 amino acids. The germline V gene has CDR1 SNHLY and CDR2 FYNNEI. The CDR3 reads CASRGEGPLHSGNTIYF. In DNA form, the CDR3 reads TGTGCCAGCAGGGGGGAGGGACCCCTTCACTCTGGAAACACCATATATTTT. The full variable domain, in which reference TRBV2 and TRBJ1-3 provide the parts outside the CDR3, is EPEVTQTPSHQVTQMGQEVILRCVPISNHLYFYWYRQILGQKVEFLVSFYNNEISEKSEIFDDQFSVERPDGSNFTLKIRSTKLEDSAMYFCASRGEGPLHSGNTIYFGEGSWLTVV.

The table lists this clone with a few counts. The V and J genes are TRBV21-1 and TRBJ1-5; the DNA was not used to check the table's D call, TRBD1. TRBV21-1 is a documented pseudogene. The CDR3 extends over 18 amino acids. The CDR3 spells CASSKAQGQNNSNQPQHF. Here the CDR3 DNA reads TGTGCCAGCAGCAAAGCGCAGGGACAGAACAATAGCAATCAGCCCCAGCATTTT.

The chain recombines TRBV30 with TRBJ2-5, with 7 bases aligning to TRBD2. Germline V lookup: CDR1 GTSNPN, CDR2 SVGIG (reference sequence). Losses at the gene ends were 1 base for V and 5 bases for J; bases not matched to a gene: 4. The CDR3 is 13 residues long. This CDR3 reads CAWSGGGVETQYF. In DNA form, the CDR3 reads TGTGCCTGGAGTGGGGGAGGGGTGGAGACCCAGTACTTC.

The genes are TRBV9 and TRBJ1-2; no reliable D call. Per the germline V gene, CDR1 is SGDLS and CDR2 is YYNGEE. The CDR3 loop spans 12 amino acids. V was trimmed by 3 bases and J by 2 bases, leaving 5 bases between them. The CDR3 sequence is CASSAQNYGYTF. The CDR3 nucleotides read TGTGCCAGCAGCGCCCAAAACTATGGCTACACCTTC. The variable domain in full, with the rest retrieved from reference TRBV9 and TRBJ1-2, is DSGVTQTPKHLITATGQRVTLRCSPRSGDLSVYWYQQSLDQGLQFLIQYYNGEERAKGNILERFSAQQFPDLHSELNLSSLELGDSALYFCASSAQNYGYTFGSGTRLTVV.

This sequence joins TRBV20-1 and TRBJ1-2, with D perhaps matching TRBD1 (6 bases). The CDR3 consists of 11 residues. V lost 5 bases to trimming and J lost 7 bases, with 11 bases between them. The V gene's germline CDR1 is DFQATT and CDR2 SNEGSKA (reference sequence). The CDR3: CSAEHRVGYTF. In DNA form, the CDR3 reads TGCAGTGCTGAACACAGGGTTGGCTACACCTTC.

This clone was counted a few times. The sample has other DNA sequences that encode this CDR3 too. This chain joins TRBV5-1 and TRBJ2-5; 9 nucleotides match TRBD2. Germline V gene data show CDR1 as SGHRS and CDR2 as YFSETQ. Germline trimming cut 0 bases from V and 1 base from J; bases unmatched to any gene: 4. The CDR3 length is 16 residues. CDR3 bases: TGCGCCAGCAGCTTGGCGGCGGGGGGGTCCCAAGAGACCCAGTACTTC. As protein: CASSLAAGGSQETQYF.

The chain uses TRBV30 and TRBJ1-5; a weak D match, TRBD1 (6 bases). In germline, CDR1 is GTSNPN, CDR2 SVGIG (reference sequence). The germline V and J ends were trimmed by 6 bases and 3 bases, with 15 bases remaining between them. This CDR3 contains 14 residues. The CDR3 protein is CACGLGQFNQPQHF. Here the CDR3 DNA reads TGTGCCTGTGGGCTCGGACAGTTCAATCAGCCCCAGCATTTT.

The chain combines TRBV6-5 with TRBJ2-7; D might be TRBD2 (6 bases). The CDR3 sequence is 15 residues long. Per germline, CDR1 MNHEY and CDR2 SVGAGI. V lost 0 bases and J lost 6, with 15 bases in between. The CDR3 region has the DNA TGTGCCAGCAGTTACTCTCCGGGTGTGGGGGGCGAGCAGTACTTC. This codes for CASSYSPGVGGEQYF.

The rearrangement links TRBV28 to TRBJ2-5; 12 bases align to TRBD2. Germline trimming cut 8 bases from V and 2 bases from J; bases unmatched to any gene: 3. Germline V gene data show CDR1 as MDHEN and CDR2 as SYDVKM. This CDR3 has 14 amino acids. Written as DNA, the CDR3 is TGTGCCAGCGACACTAGCGGGAGGCAAGAGACCCAGTACTTC. Encoded protein: CASDTSGRQETQYF.

The rearrangement links TRBV7-3 to TRBJ1-2; D is unresolved. The germline V gene encodes CDR1 SGHTA and CDR2 FQGTGA. Trimming removed 3 bases at V and 5 bases at J, with 16 bases between. The CDR3 is 15 residues long. The CDR3 here is CASSFDGASKYGYTF. Here the CDR3 DNA reads TGTGCCAGCAGCTTTGACGGAGCCAGTAAATATGGCTACACCTTC.

The gene calls are TRBV30 and TRBJ1-2, with a possible D match to TRBD1 (6 bases). This CDR3 comprises 13 residues. Trimming took 2 bases from V and 6 from J, leaving 13 bases between them. Germline V gives CDR1 GTSNPN, CDR2 SVGIG (reference sequence). CDR3 protein: CAWSWGGFDGYTF. In DNA form, the CDR3 reads TGTGCCTGGAGTTGGGGGGGCTTCGATGGCTACACCTTC.

This clone appeared a few times. The chain is built from TRBV9 and TRBJ2-1, with 9 bases lining up with TRBD1. From germline, CDR1 is SGDLS and CDR2 YYNGEE. The CDR3 length is 15 residues. The ends lost 2 bases at V and 2 bases at J; junction bases unmatched: 2. The chain's CDR3 is CASSVGQGPYNEQFF. CDR3 bases: TGTGCCAGCAGCGTCGGACAGGGGCCCTACAATGAGCAGTTCTTC.

This chain uses TRBV9 with TRBJ2-2; TRBD1 matches 8 bases. Looked up from germline, CDR1 is SGDLS and CDR2 is YYNGEE. J lost 4 bases, V lost 0 bases, and 5 bases had no gene match. The length of the CDR3 is 16 residues. The CDR3 spells CASSVGQGATTGELFF. CDR3 in DNA: TGTGCCAGCAGCGTAGGGCAGGGGGCGACCACCGGGGAGCTGTTTTTT.

CDR3 nucleotide sequence: TGTGCCAGCTCACCGGGACAGGGGCCCTGGACACCCCTCCACTTT. It is translated as CASSPGQGPWTPLHF. This sequence joins TRBV18 and TRBJ1-6; 10 bases are shared with TRBD1. The germline CDR1 and CDR2 sequences are KGHSH and LQKENI. This CDR3 spans 15 amino acids. V lost 3 bases, J lost 11 bases, and 7 bases stayed unmatched.

The rearrangement joins TRBV21-1 to TRBJ2-5; the table's D call, TRBD2, was not checked against the DNA. TRBV21-1 corresponds to a pseudogene. CDR3 length equals 16 residues. CDR3 bases: TGTGCCAGCAGCCAGAGACTAGCGGGGGTGAGGGAGACCCAGTACTTC. Translated: CASSQRLAGVRETQYF.

The chain employs TRBV4-1 and TRBJ2-1; 11 bases align to TRBD1. CDR3 length: 17 amino acids. CDR1 is MGHRA and CDR2 is YSYEKL in the germline V gene. Losses at the gene ends were 3 bases for V and 6 bases for J; bases not matched to a gene: 10. The CDR3, as DNA: TGCGCCAGCAGCCAGTTAGCAGGGACAGGGGGACTCAATGAGCAGTTCTTC. Encoded protein: CASSQLAGTGGLNEQFF.

The chain employs TRBV28 and TRBJ2-3, with a possible D match to TRBD2 (7 bases). The length of the CDR3 is 16 residues. V was pared by 6 bases and J by 4 bases, with 20 bases between. Germline lookup yields CDR1 MDHEN and CDR2 SYDVKM. Written as DNA, the CDR3 is TGTGCCAGCAGCCTCGCTGGGGGGGGGCCCCCAGATACGCAGTATTTT. Translation gives CASSLAGGGPPDTQYF.

This chain uses TRBV2 with TRBJ1-3, with D maybe TRBD1 (5 bases). The CDR3 loop spans 13 amino acids. Germline CDR1 and CDR2: SNHLY and FYNNEI. V lost 4 bases to trimming and J lost 3 bases, with 7 bases between them. The CDR3 is CASSAGLGNTIYF. CDR3 coding DNA: TGTGCCAGCAGTGCGGGACTTGGAAACACCATATATTTT.

The chain links TRBV6-5 to TRBJ1-6, with 8 bases that match TRBD1. CDR3 length equals 14 residues. Trimming removed 6 bases from V and 5 bases from J; junction bases left unmatched: 3. CDR1 MNHEY and CDR2 SVGAGI come from the germline V gene. CDR3 region: CASRGTGNNSPLHF. CDR3 nucleotide sequence: TGTGCCAGCAGGGGGACAGGAAATAATTCACCCCTCCACTTT.

As to this clone: One junction end does not reproduce the germline sequence, and a read error may be involved. The chain links TRBV7-9 to TRBJ2-7, with 8 bases aligning to TRBD1. Per the germline V gene, CDR1 is SEHNR and CDR2 is FQNEAQ (reference sequence). The CDR3 contains 13 residues. The CDR3 bases are TGTTCCAGCAGCCTAGACAGGGGCTACGAGCAGTACTTC. It encodes CSSSLDRGYEQYF.

This sequence joins TRBV28 and TRBJ2-2; TRBD1 matches at 9 bases. The CDR3 sequence is 17 residues long. Germline CDR1 MDHEN, CDR2 SYDVKM. Unmatched junction bases numbered 13, after V lost 5 bases and J lost 6 bases. The CDR3 spells CASSPPGQGSSAGELFF. The CDR3 DNA reads TGTGCCAGCAGTCCGCCCGGACAGGGGTCATCGGCCGGGGAGCTGTTTTTT. Full variable domain (remainder filled in from reference TRBV28 and TRBJ2-2): DVKVTQSSRYLVKRTGEKVFLECVQDMDHENMFWYRQDPGLGLRLIYFSYDVKMKEKGDIPEGYSVSREKKERFSLILESASTNQTSMYLCASSPPGQGSSAGELFFGEGSRLTVL.